This T cell receptor (beta chain) was captured by sequencing in a study of CD8+CD57+ T cells in acquired aplastic anemia. Using genomic DNA as the template, TCR beta VDJ and CDR3 profiling was carried out. TCRdb reprocessed the reads via MiXCR and lists one record per CDR3 protein. The data show 450,000 to 600,000 distinct CDR3 sequences, approximately 33% seen once. Deletions cut 6 bases from V and 5 bases from J, with 10 bases between. There are 12 residues in the CDR3. Patients included in sequencing had previously demonstrated CD8+CD57+ cell expansion by flow cytometry. When blood sampling took place, the patients had received no therapy.

The specimen sequenced was sorted CD4+, CD8+, or CD8+CD57+ T cells (not recorded which) from PBMCs. The receptor comes from a human donor with aplastic anemia. V and J are TRBV12-3 or TRBV12-4 and TRBJ1-2; TRBD1 might be the D (6 bases). Written as DNA, the CDR3 is TGTGCCAGCAGGGACAGTCCTTATGGCTACACCTTC. Protein: CASRDSPYGYTF.